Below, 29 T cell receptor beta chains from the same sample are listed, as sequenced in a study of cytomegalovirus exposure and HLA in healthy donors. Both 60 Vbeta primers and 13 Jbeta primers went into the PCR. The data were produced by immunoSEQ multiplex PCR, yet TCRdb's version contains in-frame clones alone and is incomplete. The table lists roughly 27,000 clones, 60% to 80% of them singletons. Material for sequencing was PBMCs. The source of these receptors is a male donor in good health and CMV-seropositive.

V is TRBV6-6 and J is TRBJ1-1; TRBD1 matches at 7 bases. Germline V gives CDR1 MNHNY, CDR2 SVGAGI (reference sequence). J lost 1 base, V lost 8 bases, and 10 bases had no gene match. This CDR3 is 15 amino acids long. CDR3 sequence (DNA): TGTGCCAGCGCCCTGAGGGGACAGACGAACACTGAAGCTTTCTTT. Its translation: CASALRGQTNTEAFF.

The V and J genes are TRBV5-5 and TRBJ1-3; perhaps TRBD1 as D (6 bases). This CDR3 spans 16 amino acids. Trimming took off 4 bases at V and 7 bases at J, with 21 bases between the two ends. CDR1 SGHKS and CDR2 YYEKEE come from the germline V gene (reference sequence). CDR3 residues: CASSTTPAGARNTIYF. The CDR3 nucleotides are TGTGCCAGCAGCACAACCCCGGCGGGGGCGCGGAACACCATATATTTT.

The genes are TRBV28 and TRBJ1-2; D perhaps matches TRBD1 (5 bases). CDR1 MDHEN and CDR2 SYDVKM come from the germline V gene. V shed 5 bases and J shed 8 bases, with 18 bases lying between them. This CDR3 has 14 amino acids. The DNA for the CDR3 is TGTGCCAGCAGTCCCTGGGGCAGGGTCGAGGGCTACACCTTC. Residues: CASSPWGRVEGYTF.

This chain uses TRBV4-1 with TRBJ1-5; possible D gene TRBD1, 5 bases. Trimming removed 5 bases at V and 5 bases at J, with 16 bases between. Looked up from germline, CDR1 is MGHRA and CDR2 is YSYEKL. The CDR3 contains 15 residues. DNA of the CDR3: TGCGCCAGCAGCATCGGACGGCAGGGCCATCAGCCCCAGCATTTT. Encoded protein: CASSIGRQGHQPQHF.

The CDR3 DNA reads as TGCGCCAGCAGCCAAGTGGCCGTCGGGGAGCAGTACTTC. This translates into CASSQVAVGEQYF. The V gene is TRBV4-1, the J gene TRBJ2-7; D call uncertain. This CDR3 contains 13 residues. V lost 1 base, J lost 7 bases, and 11 bases lay in between. Germline V lookup: CDR1 MGHRA, CDR2 YSYEKL.

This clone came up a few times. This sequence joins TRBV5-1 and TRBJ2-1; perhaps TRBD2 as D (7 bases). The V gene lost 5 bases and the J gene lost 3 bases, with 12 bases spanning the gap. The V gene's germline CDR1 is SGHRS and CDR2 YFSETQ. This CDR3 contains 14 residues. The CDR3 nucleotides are TGCGCCAGCAGTAGGGGGGGGAGCTACAATGAGCAGTTCTTC. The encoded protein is CASSRGGSYNEQFF.

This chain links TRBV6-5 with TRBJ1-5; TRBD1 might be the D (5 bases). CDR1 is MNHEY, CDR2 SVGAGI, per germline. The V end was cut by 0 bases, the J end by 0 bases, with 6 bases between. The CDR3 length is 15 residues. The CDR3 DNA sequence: TGTGCCAGCAGTTACTCAGGGGATAGCAATCAGCCCCAGCATTTT. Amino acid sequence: CASSYSGDSNQPQHF.

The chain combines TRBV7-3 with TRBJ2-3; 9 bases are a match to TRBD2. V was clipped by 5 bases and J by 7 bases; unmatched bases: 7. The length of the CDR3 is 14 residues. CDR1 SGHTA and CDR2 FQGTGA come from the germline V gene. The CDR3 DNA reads TGTGCCAGCAGCCCCGCGGGGGGGCTAAATACGCAGTATTTT. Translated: CASSPAGGLNTQYF.

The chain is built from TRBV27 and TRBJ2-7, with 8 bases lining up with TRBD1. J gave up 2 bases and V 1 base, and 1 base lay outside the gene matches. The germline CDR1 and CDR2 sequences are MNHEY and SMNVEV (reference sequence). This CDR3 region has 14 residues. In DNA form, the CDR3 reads TGTGCCAGCAGTTTATACAGGGGGGCCTACGAGCAGTACTTC. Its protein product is CASSLYRGAYEQYF.

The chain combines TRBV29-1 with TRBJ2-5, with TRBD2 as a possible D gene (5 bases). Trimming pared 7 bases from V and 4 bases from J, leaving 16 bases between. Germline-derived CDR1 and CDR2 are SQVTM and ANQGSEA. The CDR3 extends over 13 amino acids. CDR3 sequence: CSASLGRGETQYF. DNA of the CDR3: TGCAGCGCCTCCTTGGGCCGGGGAGAGACCCAGTACTTC.

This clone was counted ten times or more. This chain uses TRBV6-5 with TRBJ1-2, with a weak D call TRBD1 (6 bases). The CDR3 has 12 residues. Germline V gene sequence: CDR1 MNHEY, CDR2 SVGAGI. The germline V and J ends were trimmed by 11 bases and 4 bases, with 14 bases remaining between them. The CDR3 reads CAVGQGLYGYTF. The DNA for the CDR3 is TGTGCCGTGGGGCAGGGGCTCTATGGCTACACCTTC.

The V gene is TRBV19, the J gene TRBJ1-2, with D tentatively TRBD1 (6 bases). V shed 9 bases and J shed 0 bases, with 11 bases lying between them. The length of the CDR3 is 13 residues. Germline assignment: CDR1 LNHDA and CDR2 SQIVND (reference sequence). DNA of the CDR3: TGTGCCAGCCGACAGGACCCTAACTATGGCTACACCTTC. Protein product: CASRQDPNYGYTF.

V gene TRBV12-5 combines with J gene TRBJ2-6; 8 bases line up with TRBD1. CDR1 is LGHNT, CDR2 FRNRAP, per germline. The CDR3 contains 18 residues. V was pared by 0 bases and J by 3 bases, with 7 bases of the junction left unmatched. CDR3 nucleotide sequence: TGTGCTAGTGGTTTGGTTCCTCCAGGGGGCTTTGGGGCCAACGTCCTGACTTTC. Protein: CASGLVPPGGFGANVLTF. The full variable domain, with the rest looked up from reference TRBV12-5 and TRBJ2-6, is DARVTQTPRHKVTEMGQEVTMRCQPILGHNTVFWYRQTMMQGLELLAYFRNRAPLDDSGMPKDRFSAEMPDATLATLKIQPSEPRDSAVYFCASGLVPPGGFGANVLTFGAGSRLTVL.

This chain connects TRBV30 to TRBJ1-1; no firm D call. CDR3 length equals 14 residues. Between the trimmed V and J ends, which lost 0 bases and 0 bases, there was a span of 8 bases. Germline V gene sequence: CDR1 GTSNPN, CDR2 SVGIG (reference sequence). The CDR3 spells CAWSVRGMNTEAFF. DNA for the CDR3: TGTGCCTGGAGTGTACGAGGGATGAACACTGAAGCTTTCTTT.

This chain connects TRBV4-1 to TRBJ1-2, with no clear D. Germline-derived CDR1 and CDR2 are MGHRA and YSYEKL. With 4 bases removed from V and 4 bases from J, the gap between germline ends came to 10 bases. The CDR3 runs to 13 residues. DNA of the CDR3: TGCGCCAGCAGCCCCCTCGGGGTCTATGGCTACACCTTC. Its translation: CASSPLGVYGYTF.

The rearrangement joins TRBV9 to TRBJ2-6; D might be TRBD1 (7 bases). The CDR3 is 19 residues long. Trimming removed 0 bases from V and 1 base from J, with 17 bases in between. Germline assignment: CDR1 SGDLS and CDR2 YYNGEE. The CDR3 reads CASSVEGPGGLSGANVLTF. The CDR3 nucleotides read TGTGCCAGCAGCGTAGAAGGCCCAGGGGGACTGTCTGGGGCCAACGTCCTGACTTTC.

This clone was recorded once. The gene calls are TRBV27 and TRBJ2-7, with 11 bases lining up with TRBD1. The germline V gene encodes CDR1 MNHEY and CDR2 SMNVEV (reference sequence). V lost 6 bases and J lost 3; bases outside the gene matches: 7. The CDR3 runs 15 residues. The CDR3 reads CASSQGQGGFYEQYF. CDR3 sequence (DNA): TGTGCCAGCAGCCAGGGACAGGGGGGTTTCTACGAGCAGTACTTC.

The DNA of the CDR3 is TGTGCCAGCAGCTTGCCCGGGTTCGAGACCCAGTACTTC. Translation: CASSLPGFETQYF. The chain links TRBV5-5 to TRBJ2-5; unclear D gene. V was pared by 1 base and J by 5 bases, with 9 bases between. This CDR3 has 13 amino acids. Germline assignment: CDR1 SGHKS and CDR2 YYEKEE (reference sequence).

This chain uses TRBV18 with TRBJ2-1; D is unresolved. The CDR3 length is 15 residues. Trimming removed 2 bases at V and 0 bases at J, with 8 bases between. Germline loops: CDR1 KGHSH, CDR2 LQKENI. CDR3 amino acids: CASSPTASSYNEQFF. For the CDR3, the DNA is TGTGCCAGCTCACCAACAGCAAGCTCCTACAATGAGCAGTTCTTC.

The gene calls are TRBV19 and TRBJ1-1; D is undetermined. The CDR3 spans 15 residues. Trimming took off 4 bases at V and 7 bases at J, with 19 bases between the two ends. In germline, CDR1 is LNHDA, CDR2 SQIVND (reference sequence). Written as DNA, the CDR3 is TGTGCCAGTAGTAAGCAAGGAGGGCGTTTTGTTGAAGCTTTCTTT. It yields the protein CASSKQGGRFVEAFF.

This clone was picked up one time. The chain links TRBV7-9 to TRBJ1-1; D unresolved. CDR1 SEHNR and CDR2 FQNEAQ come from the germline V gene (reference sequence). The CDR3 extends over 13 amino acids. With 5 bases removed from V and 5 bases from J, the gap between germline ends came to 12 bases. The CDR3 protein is CASSQTSETEAFF. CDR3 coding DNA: TGTGCCAGCAGCCAGACCAGCGAAACTGAAGCTTTCTTT.

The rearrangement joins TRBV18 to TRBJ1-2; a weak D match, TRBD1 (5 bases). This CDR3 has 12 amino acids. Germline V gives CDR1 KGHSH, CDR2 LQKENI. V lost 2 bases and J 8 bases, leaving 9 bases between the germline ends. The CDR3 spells CASSPDGGGYTF. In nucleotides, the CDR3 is TGTGCCAGCTCACCAGACGGGGGAGGCTACACCTTC.

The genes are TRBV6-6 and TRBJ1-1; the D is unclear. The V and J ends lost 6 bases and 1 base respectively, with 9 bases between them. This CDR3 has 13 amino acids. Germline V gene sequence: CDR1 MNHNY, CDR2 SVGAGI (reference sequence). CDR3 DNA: TGTGCCAGCAGCCAAGAGGGGAACACTGAAGCTTTCTTT. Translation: CASSQEGNTEAFF.

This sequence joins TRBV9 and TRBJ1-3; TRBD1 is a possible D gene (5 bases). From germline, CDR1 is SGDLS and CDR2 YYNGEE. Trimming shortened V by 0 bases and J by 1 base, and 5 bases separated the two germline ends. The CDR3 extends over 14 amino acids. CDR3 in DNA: TGTGCCAGCAGCGTAGAGGGGTCTGGAAACACCATATATTTT. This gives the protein CASSVEGSGNTIYF.

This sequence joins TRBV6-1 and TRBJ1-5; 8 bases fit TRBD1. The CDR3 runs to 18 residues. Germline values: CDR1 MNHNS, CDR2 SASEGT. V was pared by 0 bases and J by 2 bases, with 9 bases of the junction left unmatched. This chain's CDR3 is CASSEALTGGAGNQPQHF. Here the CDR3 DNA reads TGTGCCAGCAGTGAAGCGCTAACAGGGGGGGCCGGCAATCAGCCCCAGCATTTT.

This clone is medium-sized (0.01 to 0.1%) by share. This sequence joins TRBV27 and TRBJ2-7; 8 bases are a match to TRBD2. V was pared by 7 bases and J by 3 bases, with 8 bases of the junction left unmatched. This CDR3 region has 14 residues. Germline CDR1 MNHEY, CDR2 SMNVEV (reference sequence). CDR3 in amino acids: CASIPGLVDYEQYF. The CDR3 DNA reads TGTGCCAGCATTCCGGGACTAGTGGACTACGAGCAGTACTTC.

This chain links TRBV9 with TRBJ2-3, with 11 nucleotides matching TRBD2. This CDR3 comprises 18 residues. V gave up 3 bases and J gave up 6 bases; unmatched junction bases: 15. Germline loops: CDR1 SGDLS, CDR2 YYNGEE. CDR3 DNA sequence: TGTGCCAGCAGCGGATCAGCCTATACTAGCGGGAGTCTCGATACGCAGTATTTT. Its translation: CASSGSAYTSGSLDTQYF.

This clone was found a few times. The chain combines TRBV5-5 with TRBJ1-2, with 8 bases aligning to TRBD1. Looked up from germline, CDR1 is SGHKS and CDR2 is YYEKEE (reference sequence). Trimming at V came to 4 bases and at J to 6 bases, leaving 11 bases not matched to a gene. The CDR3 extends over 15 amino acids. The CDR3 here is CASSRDQGARDGYTF. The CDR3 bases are TGTGCCAGCAGCAGGGATCAGGGGGCGCGAGATGGCTACACCTTC.

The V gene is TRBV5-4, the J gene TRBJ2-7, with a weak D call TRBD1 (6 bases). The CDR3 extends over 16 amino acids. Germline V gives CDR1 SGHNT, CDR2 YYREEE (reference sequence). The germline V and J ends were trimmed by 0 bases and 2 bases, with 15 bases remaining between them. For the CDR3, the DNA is TGTGCCAGCAGCTTGGGACCGACAGGAAATACCTACGAGCAGTACTTC. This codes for CASSLGPTGNTYEQYF.